The subject of this entry is one T cell receptor (beta chain). Its antigen is unknown. The sample holds no much larger clone one base away, and base qualities are not on file. The entry originates in a study of blood T cell repertoires in COVID-19 (dated by TCRdb to about 2020). Notes on the research overall: Samples covering the acute and convalescent phases of COVID-19 were provided by collaborators in the United States, Italy and Spain. The prospective study material was composed of cDNA or gDNA derived from T cells, B-cell-depleted T cells, or PBMCs. The dataset comprised deeply sampled blood TCRbeta repertoires from subjects exposed to, actively infected with, or recovered from COVID-19. A freely available public database, intended as a resource for researchers studying the immune response to SARS-CoV-2, is where the repertoires were released. The samples were drawn from two sources: the first 160 participants of the ongoing ImmuneRACE study, and some 1,300 subjects contributed by 6 global collaborators. A de-identified subject ID, COVID-19 status, age in years and sex were almost always included in the sample metadata. Where available, HLA class I and class II types were obtained from metadata supplied by the sample provider rather than from assay-based typing.

The immunoSEQ Assay, a bias-controlled multiplex PCR, was used to amplify TCRbeta CDR3 regions from genomic DNA. The source study handled its data this way. Nucleated cell counts per sample were estimated from amplification of reference gene primers within the assay. To quantify the absolute abundance of each unique TCRbeta CDR3 rearrangement, sequence reads were collapsed and filtered. For each sample, productive Simpson clonality was calculated by taking the square root of Simpson's diversity index across productive rearrangements. The source is immuneACCESS, and TCRdb retained only in-frame sequences with V and J called. Part of the clones is not carried over; for the studies checked, unresolved V genes explain less than half of this, and the remainder is unexplained. V and J calls and clone size follow that table, whereas D and trimming were derived from the DNA. The sample includes some 260,000 clones, with around 90% observed a single time. The ten most abundant clones make up about 0.7% of the sample.

Whole blood was collected in K2EDTA tubes by collaborating institutions according to the institutions' own protocols. For TCRbeta analysis, collaborators shipped samples as frozen whole blood, isolated PBMCs, or DNA extracted from either of those sample types. Compared with germline, V lacks 0 bases and J lacks 4 bases; bases without a gene match: 6. The CDR3 runs 16 amino acids, cysteine and phenylalanine included. Just CDR3 DNA is preserved here, 48 bases in frame from base 1. Sequences MNHEY (CDR1) and SVGAGI (CDR2) are obtained from the germline V gene. Here is what the overall study found, with its caveats: The amount of clinical and demographic metadata varied by source and participant and was provided uncurated.

The TCR comes from a human donor in a cohort sampled during active COVID-19. The chain employs TRBV6-5 and TRBJ2-5; TRBD1 matches 9 bases in the middle. Sequencing was done on a sample of peripheral blood. The CDR3 corresponds to CASSYSTGGGPETQYF. The bases read TGTGCCAGCAGTTACTCAACAGGGGGCGGTCCAGAGACCCAGTACTTC.